This T cell receptor beta chain was retrieved from a study of tumour-infiltrating T cells in Burkitt lymphoma. Study information: Repertoire clonality predicted overall and progression-free survival.

The CDR3 runs to 15 residues. Trimming at V came to 6 bases and at J to 3 bases, leaving 8 bases not matched to a gene. Germline-derived CDR1 and CDR2 are MNHNY and SVGAGI (reference sequence). Generated by immunoSEQ multiplex PCR, the TCRdb table keeps only in-frame clones and is missing some. The repertoire holds about 400 clones, with about a sixth as singletons. Sample: tumor tissue. This chain connects TRBV6-6 to TRBJ1-1, with 9 positions matching TRBD1. The clonotype was recovered from a human donor with Burkitt lymphoma. In DNA form, the CDR3 reads TGTGCCAGCAGCTCCGGGACAGGGTTGGACACTGAAGCTTTCTTT. Translated, it gives CASSSGTGLDTEAFF.